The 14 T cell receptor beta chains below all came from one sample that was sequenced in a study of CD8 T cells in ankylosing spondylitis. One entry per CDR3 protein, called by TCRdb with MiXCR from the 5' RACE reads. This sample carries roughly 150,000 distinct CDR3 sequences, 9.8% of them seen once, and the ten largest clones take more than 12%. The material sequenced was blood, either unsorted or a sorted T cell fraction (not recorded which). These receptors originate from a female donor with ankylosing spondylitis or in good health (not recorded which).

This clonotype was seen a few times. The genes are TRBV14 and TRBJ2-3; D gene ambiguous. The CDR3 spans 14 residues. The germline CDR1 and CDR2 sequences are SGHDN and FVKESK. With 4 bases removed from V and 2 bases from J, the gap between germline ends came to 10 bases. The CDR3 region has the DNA TGTGCCAGCAGCCGGCTCTTATCCACAGATACGCAGTATTTT. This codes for CASSRLLSTDTQYF.

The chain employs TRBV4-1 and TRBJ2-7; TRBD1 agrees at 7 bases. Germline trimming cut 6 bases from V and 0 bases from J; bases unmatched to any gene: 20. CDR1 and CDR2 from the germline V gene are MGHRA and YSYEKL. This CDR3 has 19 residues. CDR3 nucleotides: TGCGCCAGCAGGCCCACAGGGGCGATATCTCCCTCCGGCTCCTACGAGCAGTACTTC. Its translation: CASRPTGAISPSGSYEQYF.

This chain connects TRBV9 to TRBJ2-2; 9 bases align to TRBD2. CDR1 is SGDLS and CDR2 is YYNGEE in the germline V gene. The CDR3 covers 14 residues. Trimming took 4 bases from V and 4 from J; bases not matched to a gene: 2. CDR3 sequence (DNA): TGTGCCAGCAGCTCTAGCGGGGTCACCGGGGAGCTGTTTTTT. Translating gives CASSSSGVTGELFF.

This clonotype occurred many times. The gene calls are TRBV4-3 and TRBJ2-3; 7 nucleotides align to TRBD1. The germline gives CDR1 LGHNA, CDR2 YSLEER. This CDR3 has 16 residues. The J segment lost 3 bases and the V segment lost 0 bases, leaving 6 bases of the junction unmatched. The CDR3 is CASSQDGGQRTDTQYF. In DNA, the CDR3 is TGCGCCAGCAGCCAAGATGGGGGACAGAGGACAGATACGCAGTATTTT.

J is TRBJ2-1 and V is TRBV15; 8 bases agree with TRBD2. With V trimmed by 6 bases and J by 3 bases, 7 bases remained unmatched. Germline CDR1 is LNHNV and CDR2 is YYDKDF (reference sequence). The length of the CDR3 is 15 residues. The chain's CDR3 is CATRALAGVYNEQFF. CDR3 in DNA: TGTGCCACCAGAGCTCTAGCGGGCGTCTACAATGAGCAGTTCTTC.

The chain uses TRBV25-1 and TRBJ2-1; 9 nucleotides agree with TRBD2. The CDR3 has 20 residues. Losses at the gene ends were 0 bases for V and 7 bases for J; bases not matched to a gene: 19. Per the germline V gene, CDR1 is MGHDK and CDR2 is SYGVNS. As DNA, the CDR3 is TGTGCCAGCAGTGAATATTTCGGCGGGAGGGCCGTAGGGTCTACAAATGAGCAGTTCTTC. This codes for CASSEYFGGRAVGSTNEQFF. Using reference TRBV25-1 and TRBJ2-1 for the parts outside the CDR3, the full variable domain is EADIYQTPRYLVIGTGKKITLECSQTMGHDKMYWYQQDPGMELHLIHYSYGVNSTEKGDLSSESTVSRIRTEHFPLTLESARPSHTSQYLCASSEYFGGRAVGSTNEQFFGPGTRLTVL.

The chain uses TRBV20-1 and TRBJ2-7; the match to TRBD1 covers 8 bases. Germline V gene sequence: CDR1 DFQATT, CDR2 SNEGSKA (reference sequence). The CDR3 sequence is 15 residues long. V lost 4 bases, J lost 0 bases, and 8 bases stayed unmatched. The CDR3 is CSATDLQGGSYEQYF. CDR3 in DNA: TGCAGTGCTACAGACCTACAGGGGGGCTCCTACGAGCAGTACTTC.

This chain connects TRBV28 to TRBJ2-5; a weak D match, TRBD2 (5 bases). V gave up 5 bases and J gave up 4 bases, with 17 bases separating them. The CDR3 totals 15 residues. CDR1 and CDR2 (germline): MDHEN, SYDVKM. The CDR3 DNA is TGTGCCAGCAGTCCCACCGACACGAGGGTAGAGACCCAGTACTTC. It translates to CASSPTDTRVETQYF.

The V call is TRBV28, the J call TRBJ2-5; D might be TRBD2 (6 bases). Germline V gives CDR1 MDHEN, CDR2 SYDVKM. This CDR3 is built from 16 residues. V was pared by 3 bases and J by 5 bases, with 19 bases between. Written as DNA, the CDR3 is TGTGCCAGCAGTTTCCGCCAACTTACTAGCTGGGAGACCCAGTACTTC. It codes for CASSFRQLTSWETQYF.

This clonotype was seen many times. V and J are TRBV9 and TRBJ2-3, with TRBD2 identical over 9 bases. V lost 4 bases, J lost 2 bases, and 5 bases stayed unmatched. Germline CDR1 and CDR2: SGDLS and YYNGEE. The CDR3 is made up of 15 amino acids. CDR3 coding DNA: TGTGCCAGCAGCCGTAGCGGGAGCGACACAGATACGCAGTATTTT. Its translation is CASSRSGSDTDTQYF.

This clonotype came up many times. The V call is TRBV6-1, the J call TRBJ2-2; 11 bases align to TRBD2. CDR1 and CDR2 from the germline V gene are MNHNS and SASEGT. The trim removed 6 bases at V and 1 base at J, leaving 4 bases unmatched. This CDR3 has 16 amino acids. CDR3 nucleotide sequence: TGTGCCAGCAGCCCTACTAGCGGGAGGAACACCGGGGAGCTGTTTTTT. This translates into CASSPTSGRNTGELFF.

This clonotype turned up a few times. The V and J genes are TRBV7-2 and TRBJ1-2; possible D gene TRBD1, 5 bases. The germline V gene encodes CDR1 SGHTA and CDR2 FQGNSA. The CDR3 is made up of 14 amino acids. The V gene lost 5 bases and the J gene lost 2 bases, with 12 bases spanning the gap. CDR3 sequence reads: CASSPGRGNYGYTF. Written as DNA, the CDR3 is TGTGCCAGCAGCCCAGGGCGGGGAAACTATGGCTACACCTTC.

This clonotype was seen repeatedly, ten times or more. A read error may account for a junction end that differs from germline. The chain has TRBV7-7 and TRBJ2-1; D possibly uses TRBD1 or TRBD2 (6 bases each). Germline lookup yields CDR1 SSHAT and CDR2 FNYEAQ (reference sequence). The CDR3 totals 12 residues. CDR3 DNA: TGTGCTAGCAGCGGAGGGGGAAATGAGCAGTTCTTC. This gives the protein CASSGGGNEQFF.

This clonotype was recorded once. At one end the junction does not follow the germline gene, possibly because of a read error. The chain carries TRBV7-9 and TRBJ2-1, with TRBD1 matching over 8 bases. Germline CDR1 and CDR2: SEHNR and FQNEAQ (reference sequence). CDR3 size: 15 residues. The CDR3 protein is CASSPRDRSFNEQFF. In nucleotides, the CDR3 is TGTGCCAGCAGCCCCCGGGACAGGTCCTTCAATGAGCAGTTCTTC.